This T cell receptor (beta chain) was retrieved from a study of blood T cell repertoires in COVID-19 (dated by TCRdb to about 2020). As for the study more broadly: Samples from collaborators originated in the United States, Italy and Spain and spanned both the acute and convalescent phases of COVID-19. The prospective study material was composed of cDNA or gDNA derived from T cells, B-cell-depleted T cells, or PBMCs. Subjects who had been exposed to COVID-19, were actively infected with it, or had recovered from it provided the deeply sampled blood TCRbeta repertoires that made up the dataset. The repertoires were released in a freely available public database meant as a resource for research on the immune response to SARS-CoV-2. The samples were drawn from the first 160 participants of the ongoing ImmuneRACE study and from over 950 subjects provided by 6 global collaborators. A de-identified subject ID, COVID-19 status, age in years and sex were almost always included in the sample metadata. HLA class I and class II types, where available, came from metadata supplied by the sample provider rather than from assay-based typing.

Comment on this clone: Its target antigen remains unknown. Within one base of it there is no much larger clone, and no base qualities were kept.

The immunoSEQ Assay, a bias-controlled multiplex PCR, was used to amplify TCRbeta CDR3 regions from genomic DNA. For the original study's pipeline: Within the assay, amplification of reference gene primers was used to estimate how many nucleated cells each sample contained. Sequence reads were collapsed and filtered to measure the absolute abundance of every unique TCRbeta CDR3 rearrangement. For each sample, productive Simpson clonality was calculated as the square root of Simpson's diversity index over productive rearrangements. TCRdb re-hosts the immuneACCESS table, in-frame sequences only. Its copies lack some clones; in the studies checked, an unresolved V gene accounts for under half of them, and the cause for the rest is not known. V, J and clone size were drawn from that table, and D and trimming were deduced from the DNA. The sample table holds around 320,000 clones, of which roughly 90% were seen once. The ten biggest clones cover roughly 2.9% of the sample.

Enrolling through a virtual design, the prospective study's participants ranged in age from roughly 18 to 95 years and lived across roughly 24 United States geographic areas. In the prospective study, cohorts were assigned on the basis of participant-reported clinical history obtained from a screening survey and a study questionnaire. A participant counted as exposed if, within 2 weeks of entering the study, that participant had been in contact with someone who had a PCR-confirmed or clinician-diagnosed COVID-19 case. Mobile phlebotomists in the prospective study collected whole blood, serum and a nasopharyngeal or oropharyngeal swab from every participant. Additional blood draws and questionnaires over an approximately 2-month period could optionally be provided by prospective study participants. Prospective study blood samples were shipped either frozen or at room temperature before DNA extraction.

V loses 0 bases at its end and J loses 5 bases; junction bases beyond the gene matches: 7. Sequences SQVTM (CDR1) and ANQGSEA (CDR2) are obtained from the germline V gene. Including the terminal cysteine and phenylalanine, the CDR3 comprises 17 residues. Only the CDR3 DNA is retained, 51 bases long and in frame from the first base. Findings and caveats that apply to the study as a whole: The quantity of clinical and demographic metadata differed by source and by participant and was supplied without curation.

The V and J genes are TRBV29-1 and TRBJ2-5; the central 15 bases match TRBD2. This clonotype was obtained from a woman aged 45-65 years who had been exposed to COVID-19. What was sequenced was PBMCs or T cells enriched from blood (not recorded which). The sequenced DNA: TGCAGCGTTGAAGATCGGACTAGCGGGGGGGCCTGGGAGACCCAGTACTTC. Translated, this is CSVEDRTSGGAWETQYF.